What follows are 10 T cell receptor beta chains derived from one specimen sequenced in a study of cytomegalovirus exposure and HLA in healthy donors. Use of 60 Vbeta and 13 Jbeta primers characterized the PCR. The method was immunoSEQ multiplex PCR; TCRdb's version includes in-frame clones alone and lacks a portion of them. The data show more than 95,000 clones, approximately 72% seen once. Sequences were obtained from PBMCs. The receptors derive from a man in his thirties or forties in good health and CMV-seronegative.

This rearrangement joins TRBV28 to TRBJ1-4, with 8 bases identical to TRBD1. Germline V gene lookup returns CDR1 MDHEN and CDR2 SYDVKM. J was trimmed by 4 bases and V by 3 bases; bases with no gene match: 1. This CDR3 is built from 14 residues. The CDR3 sequence is CASSFTGGNEKLFF. The DNA for the CDR3 is TGTGCCAGCAGTTTTACAGGGGGTAATGAAAAACTGTTTTTT.

The chain carries TRBV5-1 and TRBJ2-5; 9 bases line up with TRBD2. The trim removed 8 bases at V and 5 bases at J, leaving 13 bases unmatched. The CDR3 length is 15 residues. The V gene's germline CDR1 is SGHRS and CDR2 YFSETQ. The CDR3 reads CASQRPGLAYETQYF. In DNA, the CDR3 is TGCGCCAGTCAACGGCCGGGACTAGCTTATGAGACCCAGTACTTC. Complete variable domain (other parts from reference TRBV5-1 and TRBJ2-5): KAGVTQTPRYLIKTRGQQVTLSCSPISGHRSVSWYQQTPGQGLQFLFEYFSETQRNKGNFPGRFSGRQFSNSRSEMNVSTLELGDSALYLCASQRPGLAYETQYFGPGTRLLVL.

This chain uses TRBV14 with TRBJ1-3, with 8 bases lining up with TRBD1. Germline values: CDR1 SGHDN, CDR2 FVKESK. Trimming took 4 bases from V and 1 from J; bases not matched to a gene: 6. The CDR3 extends over 16 amino acids. DNA for the CDR3: TGTGCCAGCAGCCCGAAGCAGGGGGCGTCTGGAAACACCATATATTTT. It specifies CASSPKQGASGNTIYF.

This clone has just one count. The rearrangement joins TRBV30 to TRBJ2-5, with 10 positions matching TRBD1. Gene TRBJ2-7 matches the end of the DNA better, so the J call may be wrong. Per the germline V gene, CDR1 is GTSNPN and CDR2 is SVGIG (reference sequence). This CDR3 spans 14 amino acids. The DNA for the CDR3 is TGTGCCTGGAGCCGGGGGACAGGGGCCTACGAGCAGTACTTC. Amino acids: CAWSRGTGAYEQYF.

The J gene is TRBJ1-1, the V gene TRBV9, with TRBD1 matching over 7 bases. V lost 4 bases, J lost 2 bases, and 8 bases stayed unmatched. The CDR3 loop spans 15 amino acids. Per germline, CDR1 SGDLS and CDR2 YYNGEE. The CDR3 loop reads CASSTSTGPNTEAFF. The CDR3 DNA reads TGTGCCAGCAGCACCTCGACAGGGCCCAACACTGAAGCTTTCTTT. The whole variable domain, filled in from reference TRBV9 and TRBJ1-1, reads DSGVTQTPKHLITATGQRVTLRCSPRSGDLSVYWYQQSLDQGLQFLIQYYNGEERAKGNILERFSAQQFPDLHSELNLSSLELGDSALYFCASSTSTGPNTEAFFGQGTRLTVV.

The chain joins TRBV5-4 to TRBJ2-4; 9 bases are shared with TRBD1. CDR3 length equals 14 residues. The germline gives CDR1 SGHNT, CDR2 YYREEE (reference sequence). V dropped 2 bases and J dropped 8; count of bases not matched to a gene: 5. Written as DNA, the CDR3 is TGTGCCAGCAGCTTCCGGGACAGGGTTGACATTCAGTACTTC. It is translated as CASSFRDRVDIQYF. Filled out from reference TRBV5-4 and TRBJ2-4, the complete variable domain reads ETGVTQSPTHLIKTRGQQVTLRCSSQSGHNTVSWYQQALGQGPQFIFQYYREEENGRGNFPPRFSGLQFPNYSSELNVNALELDDSALYLCASSFRDRVDIQYFGAGTRLSVL.

V gene TRBV28 combines with J gene TRBJ2-4; 7 bases map to TRBD1. Trimming took 4 bases from V and 6 from J; bases not matched to a gene: 9. Germline loops: CDR1 MDHEN, CDR2 SYDVKM. CDR3 length equals 15 residues. The CDR3 spells CASSSGQVTGNIQYF. The CDR3 DNA sequence: TGTGCCAGCAGTTCCGGACAGGTCACGGGAAACATTCAGTACTTC.

This clone appeared a few times. The rearrangement joins TRBV9 to TRBJ1-1; no definite D call. CDR1 SGDLS and CDR2 YYNGEE come from the germline V gene. The germline V and J ends were trimmed by 3 bases and 0 bases, with 9 bases remaining between them. The CDR3 covers 14 residues. The CDR3 DNA follows: TGTGCCAGCAGCGCACAAGTTTTGAACACTGAAGCTTTCTTT. This sequence encodes CASSAQVLNTEAFF. The full variable domain, in which reference TRBV9 and TRBJ1-1 provide the parts outside the CDR3, is DSGVTQTPKHLITATGQRVTLRCSPRSGDLSVYWYQQSLDQGLQFLIQYYNGEERAKGNILERFSAQQFPDLHSELNLSSLELGDSALYFCASSAQVLNTEAFFGQGTRLTVV.

This rearrangement joins TRBV19 to TRBJ2-1; the match to TRBD1 covers 8 bases. The V and J ends lost 6 bases and 0 bases, in that order; junction bases with no gene match: 10. The germline gives CDR1 LNHDA, CDR2 SQIVND (reference sequence). The CDR3 totals 17 residues. The DNA for the CDR3 is TGTGCCAGTAGCCCTTTGACAGGGGCTCTCTCCTACAATGAGCAGTTCTTC. Translating gives CASSPLTGALSYNEQFF.

This chain uses TRBV7-8 with TRBJ2-2; perhaps TRBD1 as D (6 bases). The V and J ends lost 5 bases and 6 bases respectively, with 10 bases between them. This CDR3 comprises 13 residues. The germline V gene encodes CDR1 SGHVS and CDR2 FQNEAQ. CDR3 loop: CASSPRGSGELFF. The CDR3 region has the DNA TGTGCCAGCAGCCCCAGGGGCTCCGGGGAGCTGTTTTTT.